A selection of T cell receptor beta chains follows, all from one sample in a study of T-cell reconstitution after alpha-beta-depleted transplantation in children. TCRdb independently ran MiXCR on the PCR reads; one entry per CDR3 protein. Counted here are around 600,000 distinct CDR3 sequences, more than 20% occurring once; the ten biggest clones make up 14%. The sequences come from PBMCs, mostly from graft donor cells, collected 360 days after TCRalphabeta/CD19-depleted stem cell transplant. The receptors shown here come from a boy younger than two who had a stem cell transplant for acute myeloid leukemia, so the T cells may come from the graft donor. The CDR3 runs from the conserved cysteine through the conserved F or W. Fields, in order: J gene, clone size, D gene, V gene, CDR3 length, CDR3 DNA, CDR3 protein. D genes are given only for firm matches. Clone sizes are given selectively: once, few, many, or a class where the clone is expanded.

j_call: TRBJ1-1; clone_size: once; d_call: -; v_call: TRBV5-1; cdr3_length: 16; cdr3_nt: TGCGCCAGCAGCGCTGGGGGCTGGGGTGCGAACACTGAAGCTTTCTTT; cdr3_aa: CASSAGGWGANTEAFF
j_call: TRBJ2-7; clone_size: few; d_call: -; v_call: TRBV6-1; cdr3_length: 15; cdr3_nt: TGTGCCAGCAGTGAGACTTCCAGGAGCTCCTACGAGCAGTACTTC; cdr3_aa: CASSETSRSSYEQYF
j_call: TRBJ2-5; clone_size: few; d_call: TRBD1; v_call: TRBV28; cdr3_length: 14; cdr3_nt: TGTGCCAGCAGGCTACAGGGGTTCCAAGAGACCCAGTACTTC; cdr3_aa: CASRLQGFQETQYF
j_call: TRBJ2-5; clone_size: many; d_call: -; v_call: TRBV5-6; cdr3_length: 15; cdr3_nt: TGTGCCAGCAGCTCCCGAGTTGGGGTTCAAGAGACCCAGTACTTC; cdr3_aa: CASSSRVGVQETQYF
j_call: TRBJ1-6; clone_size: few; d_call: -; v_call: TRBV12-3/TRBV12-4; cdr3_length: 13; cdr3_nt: TGTGCCACCTCATTGAAGGGGGATTCACCCCTCCACTTT; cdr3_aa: CATSLKGDSPLHF
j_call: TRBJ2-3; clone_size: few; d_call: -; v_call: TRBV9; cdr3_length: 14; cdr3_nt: TGTGCCAGCAGCGGACGTAGTTTCACAGATACGCAGTATTTT; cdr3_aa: CASSGRSFTDTQYF
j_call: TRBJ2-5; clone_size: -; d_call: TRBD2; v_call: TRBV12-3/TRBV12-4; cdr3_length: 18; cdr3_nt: TGTGCCAGCAGTTTAGCTCAAACTAGCGGGGGGGCCGGGGAGACCCAGTACTTC; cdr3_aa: CASSLAQTSGGAGETQYF
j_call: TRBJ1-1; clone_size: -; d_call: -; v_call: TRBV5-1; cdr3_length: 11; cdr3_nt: TGCGCCAGCAGCAAGGACAGCGGAGCTTTCTTT; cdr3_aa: CASSKDSGAFF
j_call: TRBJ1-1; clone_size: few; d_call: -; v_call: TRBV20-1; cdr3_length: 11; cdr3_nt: TGCAGTGGAGGATGGAACACTGAAGCTTTCTTT; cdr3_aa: CSGGWNTEAFF
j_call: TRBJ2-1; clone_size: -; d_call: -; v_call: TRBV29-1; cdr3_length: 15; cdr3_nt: TGCAGCACTGGGGCGGGGGCCAACACCCGCAATGAGCAGTTCTTC; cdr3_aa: CSTGAGANTRNEQFF
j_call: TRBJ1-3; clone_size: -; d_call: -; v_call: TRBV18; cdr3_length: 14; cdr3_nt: TGTGCCAGCTCACGCCAGGGGACTGGAAACACCATATATTTT; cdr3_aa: CASSRQGTGNTIYF
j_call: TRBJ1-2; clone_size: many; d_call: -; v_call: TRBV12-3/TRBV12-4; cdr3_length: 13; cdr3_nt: TGTGCCAGCAGTTTAAGAAACCTCCTTGGCTACACCTTC; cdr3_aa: CASSLRNLLGYTF
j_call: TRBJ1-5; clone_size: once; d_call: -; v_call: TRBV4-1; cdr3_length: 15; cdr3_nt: TGCGCCAGCAGCCAAGGGGATGGGCGGTATCAGCCCCAGCATTTT; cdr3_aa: CASSQGDGRYQPQHF
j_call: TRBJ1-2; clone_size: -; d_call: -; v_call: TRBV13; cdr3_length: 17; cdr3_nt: TGTGCCAGCAGCTTCGTTGGGTGGGGAACACCAGAAGAAGGCTACACCTTC; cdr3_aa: CASSFVGWGTPEEGYTF
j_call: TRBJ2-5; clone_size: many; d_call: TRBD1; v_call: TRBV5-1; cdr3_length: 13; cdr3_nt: TGCGCCAGCAGCTTGAAGGGGGCGGAGACCCAGTACTTC; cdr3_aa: CASSLKGAETQYF
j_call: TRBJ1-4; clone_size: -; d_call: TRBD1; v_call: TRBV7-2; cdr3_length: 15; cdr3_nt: TGTGCCAGCAGCTTAGCACAGGGGGAGAGTGAAAAACTGTTTTTT; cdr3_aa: CASSLAQGESEKLFF
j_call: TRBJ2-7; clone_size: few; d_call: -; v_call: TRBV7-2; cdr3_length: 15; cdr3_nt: TGTGCCAGCAGCCTTGCGAGGGGCGTTAGTAAGGAGCAGTACTTC; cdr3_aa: CASSLARGVSKEQYF
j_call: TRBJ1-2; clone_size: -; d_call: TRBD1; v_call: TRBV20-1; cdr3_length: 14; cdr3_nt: TGCAGTGCTACAAGGACAGGGTCGTACAATGGCTACACCTTC; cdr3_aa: CSATRTGSYNGYTF
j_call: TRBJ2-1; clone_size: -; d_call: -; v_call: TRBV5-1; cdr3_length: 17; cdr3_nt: TGCGCCAGCAGCTTGGTTATCGGGGAGGAGACGAGAAATGAGCAGTTCTTC; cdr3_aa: CASSLVIGEETRNEQFF
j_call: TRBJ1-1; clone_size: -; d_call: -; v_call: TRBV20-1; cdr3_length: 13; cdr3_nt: TGCAGTCCCTTAGGAGGTCCGGGTGGTGAAGCTTTCTTT; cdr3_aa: CSPLGGPGGEAFF
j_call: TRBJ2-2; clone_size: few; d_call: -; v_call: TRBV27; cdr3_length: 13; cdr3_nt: TGTGCCAGCACCGGGATGAACACCGGGGAGCTGTTTTTT; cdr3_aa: CASTGMNTGELFF
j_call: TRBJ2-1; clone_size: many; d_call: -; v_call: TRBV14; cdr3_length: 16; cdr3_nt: TGTGCCAGCAGCCAAGCATATAAGGGAGGGGGCAATGAGCAGTTCTTC; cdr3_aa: CASSQAYKGGGNEQFF
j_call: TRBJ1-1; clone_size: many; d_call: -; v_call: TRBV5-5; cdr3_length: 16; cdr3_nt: TGTGCCAGCAGCTCAATTGGCGTCGCCAAGGATACTGAAGCTTTCTTT; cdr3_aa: CASSSIGVAKDTEAFF
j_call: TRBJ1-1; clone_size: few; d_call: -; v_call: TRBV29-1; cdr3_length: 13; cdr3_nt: TGCAGCGTTGCCCGTGTACTGAACACTGAAGCTTTCTTT; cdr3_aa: CSVARVLNTEAFF
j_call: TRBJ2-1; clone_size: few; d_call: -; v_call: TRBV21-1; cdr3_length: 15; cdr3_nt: TGTGCCAGCAGCCCCCCTAGCGGAGTACTCAATGAGCAGTTCTTC; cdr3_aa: CASSPPSGVLNEQFF
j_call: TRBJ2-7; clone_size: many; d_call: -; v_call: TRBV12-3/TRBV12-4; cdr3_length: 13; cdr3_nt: TGTGCCAGCTCTTGGGGGGCGCGGTACGAGCAGTACTTC; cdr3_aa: CASSWGARYEQYF
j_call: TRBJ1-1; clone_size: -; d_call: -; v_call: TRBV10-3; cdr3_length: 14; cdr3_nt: TGTGCCATCAGTGATGGGGCAGGGGACACTGAAGCTTTCTTT; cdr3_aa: CAISDGAGDTEAFF
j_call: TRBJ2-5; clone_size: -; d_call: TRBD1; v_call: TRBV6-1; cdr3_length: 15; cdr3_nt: TGTGCCAGCAGTGTGCGGACAGGGAATGTGGAGACCCAGTACTTC; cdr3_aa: CASSVRTGNVETQYF
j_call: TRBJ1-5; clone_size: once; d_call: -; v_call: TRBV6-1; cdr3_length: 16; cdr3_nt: TGTGCCAGCAGTACGGAGGGACTAAGTGGCAATCAGCCCCAGCATTTT; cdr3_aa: CASSTEGLSGNQPQHF
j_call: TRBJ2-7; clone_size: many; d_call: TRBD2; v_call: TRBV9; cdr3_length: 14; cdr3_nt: TGTGCCAGCAGCCACAGCGGGGGGTCCTACGAGCAGTACTTC; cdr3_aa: CASSHSGGSYEQYF
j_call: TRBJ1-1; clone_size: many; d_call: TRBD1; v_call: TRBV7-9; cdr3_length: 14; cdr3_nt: TGTGCCAGCAGCCTCGAACAGGGGGGCACTGAAGCTTTCTTT; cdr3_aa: CASSLEQGGTEAFF
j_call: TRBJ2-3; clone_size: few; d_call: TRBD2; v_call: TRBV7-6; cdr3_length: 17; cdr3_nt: TGTGCCAGCAGCTTCTCTCGAGCGGGGGACCCTCGTCATACGCAGTATTTT; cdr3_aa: CASSFSRAGDPRHTQYF
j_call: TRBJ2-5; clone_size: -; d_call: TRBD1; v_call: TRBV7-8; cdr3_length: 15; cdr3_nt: TGTGCCAGCAGCTTACGGGACAGTCTTATGGAGACCCAGTACTTC; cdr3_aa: CASSLRDSLMETQYF